Described below is a single TCR beta chain sequence and its context. Which cohort a participant joined came from the clinical history participants gave. Among Cohort 3 donors, those recovered had two negative PCRs, clearance, or symptom resolution. The record originates from a study of blood T cell repertoires in COVID-19. Germline CDR1 is KGHDR and CDR2 is SFDVKD. Deletions cut 1 base from V and 0 bases from J, with 7 bases between. The CDR3 is made up of 15 amino acids. The data were produced by immunoSEQ multiplex PCR, yet TCRdb's version contains in-frame clones alone and is incomplete. The table records 110,000 to 150,000 clones, about nine tenths of them present only once.

Sequences were obtained from PBMCs or T cells enriched from blood (not recorded which). The sequence was collected from a man aged 50 or older who had recovered from COVID-19. The chain links TRBV24-1 to TRBJ2-3; D is undetermined. The chain's CDR3 is CATSDLSSSTDTQYF. Written as DNA, the CDR3 is TGTGCCACCAGTGATTTATCCAGTAGCACAGATACGCAGTATTTT.